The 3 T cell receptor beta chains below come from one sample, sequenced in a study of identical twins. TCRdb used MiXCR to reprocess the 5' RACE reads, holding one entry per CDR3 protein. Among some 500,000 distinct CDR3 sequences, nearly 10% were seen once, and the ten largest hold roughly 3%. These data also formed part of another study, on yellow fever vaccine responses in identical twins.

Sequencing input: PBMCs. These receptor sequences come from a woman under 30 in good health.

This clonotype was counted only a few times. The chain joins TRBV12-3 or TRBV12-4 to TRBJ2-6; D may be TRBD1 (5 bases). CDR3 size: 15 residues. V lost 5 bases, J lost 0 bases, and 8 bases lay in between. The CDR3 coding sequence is TGTGCCAGCAGTCGACAGATCTCTGGGGCCAACGTCCTGACTTTC. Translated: CASSRQISGANVLTF.

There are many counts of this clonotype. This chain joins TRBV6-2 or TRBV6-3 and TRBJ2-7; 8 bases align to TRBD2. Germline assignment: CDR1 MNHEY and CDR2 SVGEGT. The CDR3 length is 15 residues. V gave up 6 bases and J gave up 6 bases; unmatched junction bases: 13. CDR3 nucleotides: TGTGCCAGCAGACCACCGGGACTAGGGTCGGGCGAGCAGTACTTC. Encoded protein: CASRPPGLGSGEQYF.

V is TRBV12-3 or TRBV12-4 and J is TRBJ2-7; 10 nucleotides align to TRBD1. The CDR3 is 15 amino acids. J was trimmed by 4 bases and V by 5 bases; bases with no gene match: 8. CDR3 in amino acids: CASSALGQGSYEQYF. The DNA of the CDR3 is TGTGCCAGCAGTGCCCTGGGACAGGGGTCATACGAGCAGTACTTC.